This is a list of T cell receptor beta chains from one sample in a study of post-analysis software for immune sequencing data. TCRdb reprocessed the PCR reads via MiXCR and lists one record per CDR3 protein. The top ten hold approximately 30% of the sample, which has 150,000 or so distinct CDR3 sequences, 35% to 40% seen once. The specimen was blood, collected after autologous hematopoietic stem cell transplantation. The receptors were gathered from a girl aged 5-17 years with multiple sclerosis. CDR3s include the opening cysteine and the closing phenylalanine or tryptophan. A D gene is named only where the DNA matches it firmly. Rows give clone size only sometimes, using once, few, many, or a class for an expanded clone.

clone size	D gene	V gene	J gene	CDR3 DNA	CDR3 protein
-	TRBD1	TRBV10-3	TRBJ2-7	TGTGCCATCAGTGGTCGGGGACAGGGAGAAGATGAGCAGTACTTC	CAISGRGQGEDEQYF
-	TRBD2	TRBV7-2	TRBJ2-3	TGTGCCAGCAGCAAGGGAGGGGCGGATACGCAGTATTTT	CASSKGGADTQYF
-	-	TRBV5-6	TRBJ2-7	TGTGCCAGCAGCTTGGGGCGGAACTACGAGCAGTACTTC	CASSLGRNYEQYF
few	-	TRBV29-1	TRBJ2-5	TGCAGCGCACAGGTGATACAAGAGACCCAGTACTTC	CSAQVIQETQYF
-	TRBD2	TRBV24-1	TRBJ2-1	TGTGCCACCAGTGATGGGGGACTAGCGGGAGGGCCAGGGAATGAGCAGTTCTTC	CATSDGGLAGGPGNEQFF
-	TRBD2	TRBV20-1	TRBJ2-7	TGCAGTGCCTGGACTAGCGGTTCCTACGAGCAGTACTTC	CSAWTSGSYEQYF
few	-	TRBV20-1	TRBJ2-1	TGCAGTGCTAGAGAGGCTAGCGAGGACCACAATGAGCAGTTCTTC	CSAREASEDHNEQFF
-	-	TRBV20-1	TRBJ2-3	TGCAGTGCTAGTGCTCTCACAGATACGCAGTATTTT	CSASALTDTQYF
-	TRBD2	TRBV5-1	TRBJ2-5	TGCGCCAGCAGCTTACTAGCGGGAGGTCGCGAGACCCAGTACTTC	CASSLLAGGRETQYF
-	-	TRBV9	TRBJ2-3	TGTGCCAGCAGCGTTCAGGGACGGAACGCAGATACGCAGTATTTT	CASSVQGRNADTQYF
few	-	TRBV20-1	TRBJ2-2	TGCAGTGCTAGACCCCCTGGGGCAAGGCCCGGGGAGCTGTTTTTT	CSARPPGARPGELFF
few	TRBD2	TRBV24-1	TRBJ2-5	TGTGCCACCAGTGATGTGGGACTAGCGGGAGGAGGGGAGACCCAGTACTTC	CATSDVGLAGGGETQYF
-	-	TRBV2	TRBJ2-4	TGTGCCAGCAGTGACGGCCGCGGTACGGGCGCCAAAAACATTCAGTACTTC	CASSDGRGTGAKNIQYF
-	-	TRBV29-1	TRBJ1-5	TGCAGCGCGGTCCTCGGAACCAATCAGCCCCAGCATTTT	CSAVLGTNQPQHF
-	-	TRBV7-7	TRBJ2-1	TGTGCTAGCAGCTTAGAGGGGGGCGGTGAGCAGTTCTTC	CASSLEGGGEQFF
few	-	TRBV28	TRBJ2-7	TGTGCCAGCAGCCTGACCTCAACAGGGATGGTTTACGAGCAGTACTTC	CASSLTSTGMVYEQYF
few	-	TRBV20-1	TRBJ2-5	TGCAGTGCTAGAGAGGTCCTTCTGGAGACCCAGTACTTC	CSAREVLLETQYF
few	TRBD2	TRBV20-1	TRBJ2-1	TGCAGTGCTAGGCGGGGGTTCGACAATGAGCAGTTCTTC	CSARRGFDNEQFF
-	-	TRBV29-1	TRBJ2-3	TGCAGCGTAGCGGCGGGGAGCGTTAGCACAGATACGCAGTATTTT	CSVAAGSVSTDTQYF
-	-	TRBV28	TRBJ2-6	-	CASSSGTVGSGANVRTF
-	TRBD2	TRBV5-1	TRBJ2-1	TGCGCCAGCAGCCCGGGACTAGCGGGTGGGCGGTCCAATGAGCAGTTCTTC	CASSPGLAGGRSNEQFF
many	-	TRBV5-1	TRBJ2-7	TGCGCCAGCAGCTTCTACGGACTATCCCACGATCTAGACGAGCAGTACTTC	CASSFYGLSHDLDEQYF
-	-	TRBV20-1	TRBJ1-2	TGCAGTGCTAGAGATGGGACGGCGATCGGTGGCTACACCTTC	CSARDGTAIGGYTF
few	-	TRBV14	TRBJ1-2	TGTGCCAGCAGCCAAGGAGCGGACAACTATGGCTACACCTTC	CASSQGADNYGYTF
few	TRBD2	TRBV6-2/TRBV6-3	TRBJ2-3	TGTGCCAGCGTCAGTCCGGGACTAGCCACAGATACGCAGTATTTT	CASVSPGLATDTQYF
-	-	TRBV20-1	TRBJ1-1	TGCAGTGCTAGAAGAGAGGCCGTGAACACTGAAGCTTTCTTT	CSARREAVNTEAFF
many	TRBD1	TRBV29-1	TRBJ2-3	TGCAGCGCGGACAGGGTCATGGACACAGATACGCAGTATTTT	CSADRVMDTDTQYF
-	TRBD2	TRBV2	TRBJ2-3	TGTGCCGGCAGCTTGCGGGAGGTCGCAGATACGCAGTATTTT	CAGSLREVADTQYF
once	TRBD1	TRBV5-1	TRBJ1-5	TGCGCCAGCAGCCCCGGACAGGGGGGACAGCCCCAGCATTTT	CASSPGQGGQPQHF
-	TRBD2	TRBV3-1	TRBJ2-1	TGTGCCAGCAGCCAAGTTCCTAGCGGGAGCTCCTACAATGAGCAGTTCTTC	CASSQVPSGSSYNEQFF
few	-	TRBV7-2	TRBJ2-6	TGTGCCAGCAGCTTAATCCCAGTATCCTCTGGGGCCAACGTCCTGACTTTC	CASSLIPVSSGANVLTF
-	TRBD1	TRBV7-8	TRBJ2-1	TGTGCCAGCAGCTTAATGCCGCAGGGGGTAAATGAGCAGTTCTTC	CASSLMPQGVNEQFF
few	-	TRBV20-1	TRBJ1-2	TGCAGTGCTACAACGGCGGCGGATTTGGCTAACTATGGCTACACCTTC	CSATTAADLANYGYTF
few	-	TRBV4-3	TRBJ1-2	TGCGCCAGCAGCCCGGAACGGGCCTCCCTTAAATATGGCTACACCTTC	CASSPERASLKYGYTF
many	TRBD2	TRBV24-1	TRBJ2-7	TGTGCCACCAGTGACGGCTTACTAGCGGGAGTTGGAGAGCAGTACTTC	CATSDGLLAGVGEQYF
-	-	TRBV7-3	TRBJ2-2	TGTGCCAGCAGCTTAGCGTCCAGACCCGGGGAGCTGTTTTTT	CASSLASRPGELFF
few	TRBD2	TRBV20-1	TRBJ2-2	TGCAGTGCTAGATACGACTTGCCGGGAGGGCCGGTCGGGGAGCTGTTTTTT	CSARYDLPGGPVGELFF
-	TRBD2	TRBV12-3/TRBV12-4	TRBJ2-1	TGTGCCAGCAGTTCCGGGACTAGCGGGGCCTACAATGAGCAGTTCTTC	CASSSGTSGAYNEQFF
many	-	TRBV29-1	TRBJ2-7	TGCAGCGTTGAAGACGGCGGGAATCCCTACGAGCAGTACTTC	CSVEDGGNPYEQYF
-	-	TRBV12-3/TRBV12-4	TRBJ2-4	TGTGCCAGCAGGGTGGGAGAGGGGTGGAAAAACATTCAGTACTTC	CASRVGEGWKNIQYF
-	-	TRBV4-3	TRBJ2-1	TGCGCCAGCAGCCCGGGACTGGGGTCCTACAATGAGCAGTTCTTC	CASSPGLGSYNEQFF
-	TRBD1	TRBV29-1	TRBJ2-3	TGCAGCGTTGAGACGGGACAGGGGACAGATACGCAGTATTTT	CSVETGQGTDTQYF
few	-	TRBV6-5	TRBJ2-7	TGTGCCAGCAGTTCCCGGACACACTCCTACGAGCAGTACTTC	CASSSRTHSYEQYF
few	TRBD1	TRBV5-1	TRBJ2-3	TGCGCCAGCAGCCTAACGACAGGGGATTTCACAGATACGCAGTATTTT	CASSLTTGDFTDTQYF
few	-	TRBV12-3/TRBV12-4	TRBJ2-1	TGTGCCAGCAGTTTAGGACTATTTTACAATGAGCAGTTCTTC	CASSLGLFYNEQFF
few	-	TRBV9	TRBJ2-7	TGTGCCAGCAGCATCGGGTCCAGCGGCTACGAGCAGTACTTC	CASSIGSSGYEQYF
-	-	TRBV7-9	TRBJ1-5	TGTGCCAGCAGTAGAGGGAATCAGCCCCAGCATTTT	CASSRGNQPQHF
-	-	TRBV20-1	TRBJ2-5	TGCAGTGCTAGAGACACAATAGGGGTGGGGGAGACCCAGTACTTC	CSARDTIGVGETQYF
many	TRBD2	TRBV20-1	TRBJ2-1	TGCAGTGCTAGTTGGACTAGCGGGAGGGTTAATGAGCAGTTCTTC	CSASWTSGRVNEQFF
-	-	TRBV10-3	TRBJ2-5	TGTGCCAGCAGGGACATTTCCCCAGAGACCCAGTACTTC	CASRDISPETQYF
-	TRBD1	TRBV7-9	TRBJ1-1	TGTGCCAGCAGCCCCCACCCGGGACAGGGGGGAATATGGCGGCTCACTGAAGCTTTCTTT	CASSPHPGQGGIWRLTEAFF
-	TRBD1	TRBV20-1	TRBJ1-4	TGCAGTGCTAGAGAGCCGGGACAGGGCGATGAAAAACTGTTTTTT	CSAREPGQGDEKLFF
few	TRBD1	TRBV15	TRBJ2-1	TGTGCCACCAGCGAGGGGACAGGGGCGTACAATGAGCAGTTCTTC	CATSEGTGAYNEQFF
few	TRBD1	TRBV12-3/TRBV12-4	TRBJ1-1	TGTGCCAGCAGTCCCCGCGCAGGGGGCGGCACTGAAGCTTTCTTT	CASSPRAGGGTEAFF
few	TRBD1	TRBV7-9	TRBJ2-7	TGTGCCAGCAGCTTACGGGACAGGGGATCGGGGTACGAGCAGTACTTC	CASSLRDRGSGYEQYF
few	-	TRBV27	TRBJ2-7	TGTGCCAGCAGTCGCCAGGGCCCCCAAAGGTTTCACGAGCAGTACTTC	CASSRQGPQRFHEQYF
-	-	TRBV27	TRBJ1-4	TGTGCCAGCAGTTTTCTGGGGCCTGCTAATGAAAAACTGTTTTTT	CASSFLGPANEKLFF